This T cell receptor beta chain comes out of a study of beta chain features in type 1 diabetes. Study context: Regarding age, gender and cell yields, patients proved similar to healthy donors. Across every sample, around 98 million sorted cells were examined in total.

General study findings and limits: In the patient group, naive, central memory and Treg TCRB repertoires seemed more alike than in the healthy donor group. More deletions and fewer insertions at VDJ junctions were found in patients with type 1 diabetes. Moderately but significantly shorter TCRB CDR3s were found in Type 1 diabetes patients in all four CD4+ subsets.

This clone showed up just a few times. Its antigen remains unknown. V lost 3 bases and J lost 0, with 12 bases in between. CDR3 length: 16 amino acids. Germline V gene sequence: CDR1 MGHDK, CDR2 SYGVNS. Reverse transcription of all isolated RNA meant that expressed TCRB transcripts were sequenced. Clones were read by immunoSEQ multiplex PCR, and TCRdb kept only the in-frame ones, dropping some. This sample yields 600,000 to 700,000 clones, of which roughly an eighth are seen a single time; about 0.11% belongs to the top ten. This chain links TRBV25-1 with TRBJ1-3; no clear D gene. The source of this sequence is a man aged 30 to 39 with type 1 diabetes. The material sequenced was naive CD4+ T cells from blood. The CDR3 DNA is TGTGCCAGCAGTGACGACGGGCCAGCCTCTGGAAACACCATATATTTT. Its translation: CASSDDGPASGNTIYF.